The 21 T cell receptor beta chains in this list originate from one sample, sequenced in a study of blood T cell repertoires in COVID-19. Some clones are missing from TCRdb's copy, which holds only in-frame ones; the method was immunoSEQ multiplex PCR. The sample lists tens of thousands of clones, 75% to 90% occurring once. Sequencing input: peripheral blood. These receptors were collected from a middle-aged man with active or convalescent COVID-19.

The J gene is TRBJ2-3, the V gene TRBV7-3; TRBD2 matches 9 bases. The CDR3 contains 15 residues. V was pared by 5 bases and J by 5 bases, with 8 bases of the junction left unmatched. The V gene's germline CDR1 is SGHTA and CDR2 FQGTGA. CDR3 in amino acids: CASSVAGGQLDTQYF. The CDR3 DNA sequence: TGTGCCAGCAGCGTTGCGGGGGGGCAGTTAGATACGCAGTATTTT.

The J gene is TRBJ1-3, the V gene TRBV2; D may be TRBD1 (6 bases). The CDR3 is made up of 14 amino acids. Trimming pared 5 bases from V and 4 bases from J, leaving 12 bases between. Looked up from germline, CDR1 is SNHLY and CDR2 is FYNNEI. The CDR3 sequence is CASSIPGTGNTIYF. The CDR3 nucleotides read TGTGCCAGCAGTATCCCAGGGACAGGAAACACCATATATTTT.

The chain joins TRBV11-2 to TRBJ1-3; no firm D call. V was shortened by 6 bases and J by 0 bases, with 9 bases between the two germline ends. This CDR3 is 14 amino acids long. Germline V CDR1 and CDR2: SGHAT, FQNNGV. The CDR3 protein is CASRPPSSGNTIYF. For the CDR3, the DNA is TGTGCCAGCAGACCCCCTAGCTCTGGAAACACCATATATTTT.

The CDR3 loop reads CASSELGTEGLHGYTF. The CDR3 nucleotides read TGTGCCAGCAGTGAACTAGGAACCGAGGGCCTCCATGGCTACACCTTC. The J gene is TRBJ1-2, the V gene TRBV6-1; D unresolved. Per the germline V gene, CDR1 is MNHNS and CDR2 is SASEGT. The V end was cut by 2 bases, the J end by 6 bases, with 19 bases between. The CDR3 has 16 amino acids.

V gene TRBV7-9 combines with J gene TRBJ1-3, with a tentative D call TRBD1 (6 bases). The CDR3 totals 17 residues. Germline V gives CDR1 SEHNR, CDR2 FQNEAQ (reference sequence). V was trimmed by 2 bases and J by 0 bases, leaving 14 bases between them. The chain's CDR3 is CASSLKGGQISGNTIYF. The CDR3 region has the DNA TGTGCCAGCAGCTTAAAGGGCGGACAGATCTCTGGAAACACCATATATTTT. Supplemented by reference TRBV7-9 and TRBJ1-3, the full variable domain reads DTGVSQNPRHKITKRGQNVTFRCDPISEHNRLYWYRQTLGQGPEFLTYFQNEAQLEKSRLLSDRFSAERPKGSFSTLEIQRTEQGDSAMYLCASSLKGGQISGNTIYFGEGSWLTVV.

The chain combines TRBV7-8 with TRBJ2-5; D is unresolved. The V gene lost 3 bases and the J gene lost 3 bases, with 5 bases spanning the gap. The CDR3 runs to 12 residues. The V gene's germline CDR1 is SGHVS and CDR2 FQNEAQ. The CDR3 sequence is CASSFLEETQYF. CDR3 nucleotide sequence: TGTGCCAGCAGCTTTCTAGAAGAGACCCAGTACTTC.

This chain connects TRBV9 to TRBJ2-1; no clear D gene. CDR1 is SGDLS and CDR2 is YYNGEE in the germline V gene. The CDR3 has 15 residues. V gave up 2 bases and J gave up 5 bases, with 14 bases separating them. CDR3 amino acids: CASSVDPFTNNEQFF. The CDR3, as DNA: TGTGCCAGCAGCGTGGATCCGTTTACTAACAATGAGCAGTTCTTC.

In this sample, this clone turned up once. The chain links TRBV3-1 (or the pseudogene TRBV3-2) to TRBJ2-3, with TRBD2 identical over 13 bases. This CDR3 contains 18 residues. Germline V CDR1 and CDR2: LGHDT, YNNKEL (reference sequence). With 1 base clipped from V and 2 bases from J, the junction kept 6 bases outside the gene matches. The chain's CDR3 is CASSQARTSGGLTDTQYF. The CDR3 region has the DNA TGTGCCAGCAGCCAAGCCCGGACTAGCGGGGGTCTCACAGATACGCAGTATTTT.

The chain recombines TRBV9 with TRBJ1-4, with TRBD1 as a possible D gene (5 bases). Germline assignment: CDR1 SGDLS and CDR2 YYNGEE. V lost 3 bases to trimming and J lost 8 bases, with 14 bases between them. The CDR3 totals 14 residues. The CDR3 spells CASSEGWVGEKLFF. In nucleotides, the CDR3 is TGTGCCAGCAGCGAGGGGTGGGTTGGGGAAAAACTGTTTTTT.

V gene TRBV3-1 (or the pseudogene TRBV3-2) combines with J gene TRBJ2-2; 7 bases match TRBD1. The J segment lost 5 bases and the V segment lost 3 bases, leaving 3 bases of the junction unmatched. The CDR3 runs to 14 residues. CDR1 LGHDT and CDR2 YNNKEL come from the germline V gene (reference sequence). In DNA, the CDR3 is TGTGCCAGCAGCCAGGTACAGGGGACCGGGGAGCTGTTTTTT. Translated: CASSQVQGTGELFF.

The chain carries TRBV18 and TRBJ2-5; 7 nucleotides agree with TRBD2. Germline V CDR1 and CDR2: KGHSH, LQKENI. The ends lost 5 bases at V and 1 base at J; junction bases unmatched: 4. This CDR3 region has 14 residues. For the CDR3, the DNA is TGTGCCAGCTCAGATGGACTAGTCCAAGAGACCCAGTACTTC. It specifies CASSDGLVQETQYF.

This clone has only a few counts. The rearrangement joins TRBV6-1 to TRBJ2-1, with D perhaps TRBD2 (6 bases). The V and J ends lost 4 bases and 0 bases respectively, with 13 bases between them. The CDR3 totals 16 residues. Germline V CDR1 and CDR2: MNHNS, SASEGT. For the CDR3, the DNA is TGTGCCAGCAGTGTTCTGGGGGGAAGCTCCTACAATGAGCAGTTCTTC. It encodes CASSVLGGSSYNEQFF.

The rearrangement links TRBV5-1 to TRBJ2-3; D perhaps matches TRBD2 (6 bases). Trimming removed 0 bases from V and 3 bases from J, with 11 bases in between. The CDR3 consists of 15 residues. Germline lookup yields CDR1 SGHRS and CDR2 YFSETQ. The CDR3 sequence: CASSLELAETDTQYF. CDR3 in DNA: TGCGCCAGCAGCTTGGAACTAGCAGAAACAGATACGCAGTATTTT.

This chain uses TRBV19 with TRBJ1-1; a possible D gene is TRBD1 (6 bases). The V gene lost 2 bases and the J gene lost 0 bases, with 19 bases spanning the gap. The V gene's germline CDR1 is LNHDA and CDR2 SQIVND (reference sequence). The CDR3 is 18 amino acids. The CDR3 spells CASSIPIGGRYMNTEAFF. The CDR3 DNA follows: TGTGCCAGTAGTATACCAATAGGGGGACGGTACATGAACACTGAAGCTTTCTTT.

The chain joins TRBV7-9 to TRBJ1-6; D is ambiguous. Looked up from germline, CDR1 is SEHNR and CDR2 is FQNEAQ (reference sequence). The CDR3 spans 14 residues. V gave up 2 bases and J gave up 5 bases, with 7 bases separating them. The CDR3 sequence: CASSLQSDNSPLHF. The CDR3 DNA sequence: TGTGCCAGCAGCTTACAGTCCGATAATTCACCCCTCCACTTT.

This clone was detected a few times. V gene TRBV7-2 combines with J gene TRBJ1-5; 9 bases map to TRBD1. Germline V gives CDR1 SGHTA, CDR2 FQGNSA. The CDR3 loop spans 15 amino acids. V lost 3 bases to trimming and J lost 3 bases; unmatched junction nucleotides: 3. DNA for the CDR3: TGTGCCAGCAGCTTGGGACAGGGACCCAATCAGCCCCAGCATTTT. Amino acids: CASSLGQGPNQPQHF.

The V and J genes are TRBV28 and TRBJ1-1; tentative D call: TRBD1 (6 bases). V was shortened by 5 bases and J by 6 bases, with 10 bases between the two germline ends. This CDR3 contains 12 residues. Looked up from germline, CDR1 is MDHEN and CDR2 is SYDVKM. CDR3 sequence: CASSLYRAEAFF. The CDR3 nucleotides read TGTGCCAGCAGTCTCTACAGGGCTGAAGCTTTCTTT.

The V call is TRBV10-2, the J call TRBJ1-6; perhaps TRBD1 as D (5 bases). V was pared by 4 bases and J by 10 bases, with 11 bases between. The CDR3 extends over 13 amino acids. Germline V lookup: CDR1 WSHSY, CDR2 SAAADI. In nucleotides, the CDR3 is TGCGCCAGCAGTGGTCAGGGAGGGTCACCCCTCCACTTT. Translation: CASSGQGGSPLHF.

The V and J genes are TRBV12-3 or TRBV12-4 and TRBJ1-2; TRBD1 matches 8 bases. CDR3 size: 13 residues. V was pared by 6 bases and J by 4 bases, with 4 bases of the junction left unmatched. The CDR3 DNA is TGTGCCAGCAGGGGACAGGCGGGCTATGGCTACACCTTC. Protein sequence: CASRGQAGYGYTF.

CDR3 DNA sequence: TGTGCCAGCAGTTTTATGGAGCGTGGCTCTGAAGCTTTCTTT. It encodes CASSFMERGSEAFF. V gene TRBV27 combines with J gene TRBJ1-1; no firm D call. This CDR3 spans 14 amino acids. Germline CDR1 reads MNHEY; CDR2 reads SMNVEV (reference sequence). V dropped 3 bases and J dropped 6 bases, with 14 bases sitting between them.

The V gene is TRBV12-3 or TRBV12-4, the J gene TRBJ2-1; no firm D call. The length of the CDR3 is 12 residues. Trimming cost V 3 bases and J 8 bases, with 8 bases left between them. The CDR3 loop reads CASSFQFDEQFF. Here the CDR3 DNA reads TGTGCCAGCAGTTTTCAGTTCGATGAGCAGTTCTTC.